The next 28 T cell receptor beta chains were all read from a single sample in a study of control samples from healthy donors and cancer patients. Sequencing used immunoSEQ multiplex PCR; TCRdb keeps in-frame clones, though not all of them. The profile shows about 81,000 clones, around 94% of them singletons. The source material was blood. These receptor sequences come from a woman between 18 and 29 years old in good health.

The rearrangement uses TRBV2 and TRBJ2-7; D tentatively fits TRBD1 or TRBD2 (5 bases each). The CDR3 runs to 12 residues. Per germline, CDR1 SNHLY and CDR2 FYNNEI. V was pared by 3 bases and J by 3 bases, with 6 bases between. CDR3 coding DNA: TGTGCCAGCAGTGATGGGGGCTACGAGCAGTACTTC. The encoded protein is CASSDGGYEQYF.

The rearrangement joins TRBV15 to TRBJ1-2; 11 bases agree with TRBD1. This CDR3 is built from 15 residues. Germline V gene lookup returns CDR1 LNHNV and CDR2 YYDKDF (reference sequence). The junction had 4 bases not matched to a gene; V was cut back by 5 bases and J by 2 bases. CDR3 residues: CATSPGTGGNYGYTF. CDR3 DNA: TGTGCCACCAGCCCCGGGACAGGGGGGAACTATGGCTACACCTTC.

The chain is built from TRBV28 and TRBJ2-6, with D perhaps matching TRBD1 or TRBD2 (5 bases each). The CDR3 is 15 residues long. The V gene's germline CDR1 is MDHEN and CDR2 SYDVKM. Deletions cut 8 bases from V and 4 bases from J, with 15 bases between. The chain's CDR3 is CASSASGTGANVLTF. Here the CDR3 DNA reads TGTGCCAGCTCAGCCTCAGGGACCGGGGCCAACGTCCTGACTTTC.

J is TRBJ2-1 and V is TRBV19; the match to TRBD2 covers 12 bases. Trimming at V came to 4 bases and at J to 6 bases, leaving 7 bases not matched to a gene. CDR3 length: 16 residues. CDR1 LNHDA and CDR2 SQIVND come from the germline V gene (reference sequence). Here the CDR3 reads CASSRLAGAETNEQFF. The CDR3 DNA is TGTGCCAGTAGTAGACTAGCGGGGGCCGAAACCAATGAGCAGTTCTTC.

The chain carries TRBV20-1 and TRBJ2-3; 12 bases align to TRBD2. CDR3 size: 19 residues. After removal of 3 bases from V and 1 base from J, the junction contained 14 bases not matched to a gene. Germline V CDR1 and CDR2: DFQATT, SNEGSKA (reference sequence). CDR3: CSASPITTSGRGGTDTQYF. The DNA of the CDR3 is TGCAGTGCTAGTCCCATCACGACTAGCGGGAGAGGTGGCACAGATACGCAGTATTTT.

The chain links TRBV19 to TRBJ1-1; D not certain. The CDR3 covers 14 residues. The germline gives CDR1 LNHDA, CDR2 SQIVND (reference sequence). V was cut by 3 bases and J by 4 bases, with 12 bases left in between. CDR3: CASSMQVVSTEAFF. In DNA form, the CDR3 reads TGTGCCAGTAGTATGCAGGTCGTGTCCACTGAAGCTTTCTTT.

V usage is TRBV11-2 and J usage is TRBJ2-5; 8 positions match TRBD2. CDR3 length equals 16 residues. Germline CDR1 and CDR2: SGHAT and FQNNGV. V was pared by 0 bases and J by 4 bases, with 7 bases of the junction left unmatched. CDR3 sequence reads: CASSLDGSGMIETQYF. The CDR3 DNA reads TGTGCCAGCAGCTTAGATGGTAGCGGGATGATAGAGACCCAGTACTTC.

The V call is TRBV5-6, the J call TRBJ1-1; D uncertain. Trimming left V 2 bases short and J 5 bases short, with 16 bases between. This CDR3 region has 15 residues. In germline, CDR1 is SGHDT, CDR2 YYEEEE. The CDR3 region is CASSFIYRGNTEAFF. The DNA of the CDR3 is TGTGCCAGCAGCTTCATTTACCGGGGTAATACTGAAGCTTTCTTT.

The V call is TRBV28, the J call TRBJ2-1, with D perhaps matching TRBD1 or TRBD2 (5 bases each). Trimming left V 6 bases short and J 7 bases short, with 10 bases between. Germline V lookup: CDR1 MDHEN, CDR2 SYDVKM. The CDR3 spans 12 residues. CDR3 in DNA: TGTGCCAGCAGACGGGGCGGTAATGAGCAGTTCTTC. This sequence encodes CASRRGGNEQFF.

The chain links TRBV4-1 to TRBJ2-2; D uncertain. Trimming removed 10 bases from V and 6 bases from J, with 9 bases in between. This CDR3 spans 11 amino acids. The germline gives CDR1 MGHRA, CDR2 YSYEKL. The CDR3 DNA sequence: TGCGCCACCTACGAAGCCGGGGAGCTGTTTTTT. Its protein product is CATYEAGELFF.

To note about this clone: The junction differs from germline at one of its ends, possibly a read error. The chain carries TRBV6-2 or TRBV6-3 and TRBJ2-5, with TRBD1 identical over 9 bases. The CDR3 contains 15 residues. Germline V gene lookup returns CDR1 MNHEY and CDR2 SVGEGT. CDR3 protein: CVSSEGQGPSETQYF. In nucleotides, the CDR3 is TGTGTCAGCAGTGAGGGACAGGGCCCGTCGGAGACCCAGTACTTC.

The chain uses TRBV18 and TRBJ1-2; TRBD1 aligns across 8 bases. Germline V lookup: CDR1 KGHSH, CDR2 LQKENI. The trim removed 4 bases at V and 4 bases at J, leaving 11 bases unmatched. The CDR3 sequence is 16 residues long. The CDR3 DNA follows: TGTGCCAGCTCACAAACGACAGGGGCGAAGATCTATGGCTACACCTTC. Protein product: CASSQTTGAKIYGYTF.

The chain carries TRBV11-3 and TRBJ2-1; 8 bases agree with TRBD2. Germline CDR1 is SGHNT and CDR2 is YENEEA. The CDR3 totals 13 residues. The trim removed 5 bases at V and 10 bases at J, leaving 7 bases unmatched. The CDR3 coding sequence is TGTGCCAGCAGCGGAAATTTAGCGGGGGAGCAGTTCTTC. It codes for CASSGNLAGEQFF.

The chain uses TRBV5-1 and TRBJ1-4, with TRBD1 matching 9 bases. Losses at the gene ends were 4 bases for V and 6 bases for J; bases not matched to a gene: 4. Germline-derived CDR1 and CDR2 are SGHRS and YFSETQ. The CDR3 spans 14 residues. The CDR3, as DNA: TGCGCCAGCAGCGAAGGGACAGGGTATGAAAAACTGTTTTTT. Its protein product is CASSEGTGYEKLFF.

The chain combines TRBV9 with TRBJ2-1; no reliable D call. Per the germline V gene, CDR1 is SGDLS and CDR2 is YYNGEE. This CDR3 has 14 amino acids. V lost 0 bases, J lost 4 bases, and 8 bases lay in between. CDR3 bases: TGTGCCAGCAGCGTAGTGACTGGTTACAATGAGCAGTTCTTC. Protein sequence: CASSVVTGYNEQFF.

This chain connects TRBV5-4 to TRBJ1-1; no definite D call. This CDR3 is 16 amino acids long. Trimming removed 0 bases from V and 1 base from J, with 13 bases in between. From germline, CDR1 is SGHNT and CDR2 YYREEE (reference sequence). The CDR3 sequence: CASSLELRLENTEAFF. CDR3 coding DNA: TGTGCCAGCAGCTTGGAGTTGCGGCTTGAGAACACTGAAGCTTTCTTT.

The gene calls are TRBV27 and TRBJ1-4; no clear D. CDR1 MNHEY and CDR2 SMNVEV come from the germline V gene (reference sequence). Trimming left V 3 bases short and J 4 bases short, with 6 bases between. The CDR3 consists of 13 residues. DNA for the CDR3: TGTGCCAGCAGTTTCGGCCTTAATGAAAAACTGTTTTTT. The encoded protein is CASSFGLNEKLFF. The whole variable domain, filled in from reference TRBV27 and TRBJ1-4, reads EAQVTQNPRYLITVTGKKLTVTCSQNMNHEYMSWYRQDPGLGLRQIYYSMNVEVTDKGDVPEGYKVSRKEKRNFPLILESPSPNQTSLYFCASSFGLNEKLFFGSGTQLSVL.

The genes are TRBV24-1 and TRBJ2-3; D is uncertain. Trimming shortened V by 3 bases and J by 0 bases, and 6 bases separated the two germline ends. The CDR3 is 14 residues long. Germline CDR1 and CDR2: KGHDR and SFDVKD. CDR3 DNA: TGTGCCACCAGTGATAGGTCCAGCACAGATACGCAGTATTTT. It encodes CATSDRSSTDTQYF.

The genes are TRBV11-2 and TRBJ1-2; D gene uncertain. With 1 base removed from V and 3 bases from J, the gap between germline ends came to 9 bases. The CDR3 extends over 14 amino acids. From germline, CDR1 is SGHAT and CDR2 FQNNGV. CDR3 sequence: CASSLGATHYGYTF. CDR3 nucleotides: TGTGCCAGCAGCTTAGGAGCGACCCACTATGGCTACACCTTC.

This chain links TRBV28 with TRBJ1-2; weak D call: TRBD1 (5 bases). From germline, CDR1 is MDHEN and CDR2 SYDVKM. V was shortened by 10 bases and J by 5 bases, with 29 bases between the two germline ends. The CDR3 is made up of 17 amino acids. The CDR3 sequence: CATHLPGGGILRYGYTF. Written as DNA, the CDR3 is TGTGCCACTCACCTACCCGGGGGGGGGATCCTTAGATATGGCTACACCTTC.

This clone was counted once. The chain links TRBV7-2 to TRBJ2-7; D possibly corresponds to TRBD2 (6 bases). The CDR3 sequence is 15 residues long. The V gene's germline CDR1 is SGHTA and CDR2 FQGNSA. V lost 5 bases, J lost 3 bases, and 17 bases lay in between. This CDR3 is CASSQTSRVLYEQYF. Written as DNA, the CDR3 is TGTGCCAGCAGCCAAACTAGCAGAGTACTCTACGAGCAGTACTTC.

This rearrangement joins TRBV19 to TRBJ2-2; 9 nucleotides align to TRBD1. This CDR3 is 14 amino acids long. Trimming at V came to 7 bases and at J to 2 bases, leaving 2 bases not matched to a gene. Germline CDR1 and CDR2: LNHDA and SQIVND (reference sequence). CDR3 sequence reads: CASNRGPNTGELFF. The CDR3, as DNA: TGTGCCAGTAACAGGGGGCCAAACACCGGGGAGCTGTTTTTT.

The chain has TRBV27 and TRBJ2-1, with 10 nucleotides matching TRBD2. Germline values: CDR1 MNHEY, CDR2 SMNVEV (reference sequence). The CDR3 contains 16 residues. The junction had 9 bases not matched to a gene; V was cut back by 4 bases and J by 6 bases. The CDR3, as DNA: TGTGCCAGCAGTTCTATTAGCGGGGGGCCCATCAATGAGCAGTTCTTC. Its protein is CASSSISGGPINEQFF.

This chain joins TRBV28 and TRBJ2-1, with TRBD2 matching over 10 bases. Per germline, CDR1 MDHEN and CDR2 SYDVKM. This CDR3 has 14 residues. Unmatched junction bases numbered 1, after V lost 6 bases and J lost 2 bases. DNA of the CDR3: TGTGCCAGCAGAGGACTAGCGGCCTACAATGAGCAGTTCTTC. The encoded protein is CASRGLAAYNEQFF.

This chain connects TRBV6-6 to TRBJ2-5; perhaps TRBD2 as D (5 bases). Germline V CDR1 and CDR2: MNHNY, SVGAGI (reference sequence). V lost 2 bases and J 0 bases, leaving 7 bases between the germline ends. The CDR3 sequence is 14 residues long. This CDR3 is CASSYPGYQETQYF. The CDR3, as DNA: TGTGCCAGCAGTTACCCGGGATACCAAGAGACCCAGTACTTC.

The rearrangement uses TRBV18 and TRBJ2-7; 7 bases are shared with TRBD2. This CDR3 comprises 13 residues. The junction had 6 bases not matched to a gene; V was cut back by 6 bases and J by 4 bases. Germline-derived CDR1 and CDR2 are KGHSH and LQKENI. The CDR3 protein is CASSGLVAYEQYF. The CDR3 DNA sequence: TGTGCCAGCTCCGGACTAGTTGCGTACGAGCAGTACTTC.

The genes are TRBV9 and TRBJ2-1; a possible D gene is TRBD2 (8 bases). The V and J ends lost 5 bases and 8 bases respectively, with 23 bases between them. This CDR3 is built from 16 residues. Germline V gene data show CDR1 as SGDLS and CDR2 as YYNGEE. This CDR3 reads CASSPTGTRGGDEQFF. DNA of the CDR3: TGTGCCAGCAGTCCTACCGGGACTAGAGGGGGCGATGAGCAGTTCTTC. The whole variable domain, remainder taken from reference TRBV9 and TRBJ2-1, is DSGVTQTPKHLITATGQRVTLRCSPRSGDLSVYWYQQSLDQGLQFLIQYYNGEERAKGNILERFSAQQFPDLHSELNLSSLELGDSALYFCASSPTGTRGGDEQFFGPGTRLTVL.

The V and J genes are TRBV27 and TRBJ2-7; 11 nucleotides agree with TRBD2. CDR1 and CDR2 (germline): MNHEY, SMNVEV (reference sequence). The CDR3 loop spans 15 amino acids. Trimming took 5 bases from V and 3 from J; bases not matched to a gene: 6. The CDR3 DNA reads as TGTGCCAGCAGTACCCGACTAGCGGGACTCTACGAGCAGTACTTC. This encodes CASSTRLAGLYEQYF.